This T cell receptor (beta chain) originates from a study of T cell responses to AZD1222 COVID-19 vaccine. Germline lookup yields CDR1 LGHDT and CDR2 YNNKEL (reference sequence). This CDR3 region has 13 residues. The V end lost 7 bases, the J end lost 4 bases, and 13 bases lay between the germline ends. Overall study results and limits: The repertoires were collected only after the peak T cell response. Donor demographics were predominantly white British with a female majority; clonal diversity may be underestimated. Vaccine-associated CD4 TCRs ranged over spike, dominating at 160-218 and 743-854.

This clone was observed a single time. What it recognizes is unknown. Clones were sequenced by immunoSEQ multiplex PCR, and TCRdb holds only the in-frame ones, with some missing. Here the sample spans under 200,000 clones, 75% to 95% being singletons. This chain joins TRBV3-1 (or the pseudogene TRBV3-2) and TRBJ2-5; D is perhaps TRBD2 (6 bases). This receptor was taken from an adult in good health. Source: peripheral blood, taken on day 0 of AZD1222 vaccination. The CDR3 sequence: CASTLRERETQYF. CDR3 DNA sequence: TGTGCCAGCACCCTACGGGAGAGAGAGACCCAGTACTTC.